This T cell receptor beta chain came from a study of CD8 T cells in ankylosing spondylitis (TCRdb year 2017). Turning to the overall study: The study set out to find disease-linked TCR variants by profiling T cell receptor beta repertoires in ankylosing spondylitis patients and healthy donors. In total, the full study cohort was made up of about 99 healthy donors and 20 to 25 ankylosing spondylitis patients. Samples of peripheral blood were taken, and for ankylosing spondylitis patients, synovial fluid was collected as well. Summary of the overall study and its limitations: The disease-linked clones showed a CD8+ phenotype and occurred at relatively low frequencies in peripheral blood. Some motif variants were previously reported in synovial fluid and blood of reactive arthritis patients, suggesting common disease-initiation mechanisms. Blood from ankylosing spondylitis patients appeared to be characterized by a TCR beta motif composed of under ten highly homologous amino acid variants. Significant enrichment of the disease-linked clones was reported in matched synovial fluid samples from ankylosing spondylitis patients.

A note on this clonotype: No antigen is known for it. One base away there is no much larger clone; base qualities are not given.

V and J lose 5 bases and 11 bases, and a span of 19 bases separates them. From the cysteine through the phenylalanine, the CDR3 covers 12 amino acids. Of the read, only the CDR3 DNA is kept; its 36 bases are in frame from base 1. In the germline V gene (reference sequence), CDR1 corresponds to DFQATT and CDR2 to SNEGSKA. Sequencing instrument: Illumina HiSeq 2500. Quantitative 5'-RACE with molecular barcodes was used to prepare TCR beta libraries. As for how the authors treated the data: Disease-linked TCR variants were identified with a new computational method built on a probabilistic model of VDJ rearrangement. Clones were called with MiXCR by TCRdb after fastp trimmed the public reads at Q25, and only in-frame beta chains were retained. Records with the same CDR3 protein are collapsed into one entry carrying the most frequent genes and DNA. The V and J calls shown here were made by TCRdb, not taken from the authors' results. This sample holds more than 150,000 distinct CDR3 sequences; approximately 12% were observed only once. The ten most abundant clones make up roughly 9.6% of the sample.

This clonotype was obtained from a female donor with ankylosing spondylitis or in good health (not recorded which). Sequences were obtained from blood, either unsorted or a sorted T cell fraction (not recorded which). This sequence uses TRBV20-1 and TRBJ2-7, and perhaps TRBD1 as D gene, on 5 matching bases. CDR3 loop: CSAPSTPGREYF. The nucleotides are TGCAGTGCTCCCTCTACTCCAGGGCGAGAGTACTTC.